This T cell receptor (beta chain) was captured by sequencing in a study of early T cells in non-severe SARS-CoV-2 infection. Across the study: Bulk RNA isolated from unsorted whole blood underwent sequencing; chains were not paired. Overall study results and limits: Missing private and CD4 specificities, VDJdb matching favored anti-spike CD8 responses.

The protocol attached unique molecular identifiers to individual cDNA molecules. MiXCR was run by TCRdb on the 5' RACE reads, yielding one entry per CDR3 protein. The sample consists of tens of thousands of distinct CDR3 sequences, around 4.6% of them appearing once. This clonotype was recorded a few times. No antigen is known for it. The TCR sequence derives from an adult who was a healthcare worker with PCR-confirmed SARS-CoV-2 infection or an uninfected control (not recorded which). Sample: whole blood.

CDR3 amino acids: CSVDRAGQYNEQFF. The CDR3 DNA is TGCAGCGTCGATCGGGCGGGACAATACAATGAGCAGTTCTTC. V and J are TRBV29-1 and TRBJ2-1; either TRBD1 or TRBD2 may fit D (6 bases each). Looked up from germline, CDR1 is SQVTM and CDR2 is ANQGSEA. CDR3 length: 14 amino acids. The V and J ends lost 6 bases and 4 bases respectively, with 16 bases between them.